This TCR beta chain is from a study of T cell changes during pregnancy in multiple sclerosis. This clone was seen a few times. Here immunoSEQ multiplex PCR was the method, and the copy in TCRdb shows in-frame clones only, minus some. The table lists approximately 44,000 clones, roughly 87% of them singletons, with 0.55% to 0.7% in the top ten. Sequencing used CD4+ T cells from peripheral blood mononuclear cells, obtained in the first trimester of pregnancy. This TCR was recovered from a female donor with multiple sclerosis, enrolled in a pregnancy study.

The CDR3 bases are TGCGCCAGCAGCCAAGATGGGTCAGGGCGTCAGCCCCAGCATTTT. Translated, it gives CASSQDGSGRQPQHF. The chain combines TRBV4-3 with TRBJ1-5, with D perhaps TRBD1 (5 bases). Germline V lookup: CDR1 LGHNA, CDR2 YSLEER. V shed 0 bases and J shed 6 bases, with 12 bases lying between them. The CDR3 runs to 15 residues.